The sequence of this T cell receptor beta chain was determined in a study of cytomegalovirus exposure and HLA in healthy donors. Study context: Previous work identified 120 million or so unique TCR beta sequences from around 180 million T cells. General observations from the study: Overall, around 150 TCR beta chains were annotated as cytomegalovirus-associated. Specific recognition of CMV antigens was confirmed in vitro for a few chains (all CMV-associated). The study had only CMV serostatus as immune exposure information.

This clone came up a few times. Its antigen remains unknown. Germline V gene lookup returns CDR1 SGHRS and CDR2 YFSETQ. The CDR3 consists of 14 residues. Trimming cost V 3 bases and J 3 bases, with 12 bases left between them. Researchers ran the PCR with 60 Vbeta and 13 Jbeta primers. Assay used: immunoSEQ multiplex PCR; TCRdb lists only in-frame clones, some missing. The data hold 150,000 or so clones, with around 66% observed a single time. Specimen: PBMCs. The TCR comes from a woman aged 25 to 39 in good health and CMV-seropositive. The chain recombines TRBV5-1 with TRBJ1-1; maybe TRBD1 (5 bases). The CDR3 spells CASSWGDIYTEAFF. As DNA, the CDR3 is TGCGCCAGCAGCTGGGGGGATATTTACACTGAAGCTTTCTTT.